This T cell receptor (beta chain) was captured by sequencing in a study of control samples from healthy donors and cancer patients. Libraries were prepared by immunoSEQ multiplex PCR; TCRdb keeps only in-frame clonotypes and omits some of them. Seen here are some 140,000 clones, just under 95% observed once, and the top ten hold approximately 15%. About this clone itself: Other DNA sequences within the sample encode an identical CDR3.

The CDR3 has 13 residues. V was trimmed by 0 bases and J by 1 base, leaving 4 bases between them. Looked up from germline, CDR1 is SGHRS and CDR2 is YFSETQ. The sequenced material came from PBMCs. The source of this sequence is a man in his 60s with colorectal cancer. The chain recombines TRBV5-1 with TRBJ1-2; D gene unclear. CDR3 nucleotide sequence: TGCGCCAGCAGCTTGGGCAGTAACTATGGCTACACCTTC. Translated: CASSLGSNYGYTF.